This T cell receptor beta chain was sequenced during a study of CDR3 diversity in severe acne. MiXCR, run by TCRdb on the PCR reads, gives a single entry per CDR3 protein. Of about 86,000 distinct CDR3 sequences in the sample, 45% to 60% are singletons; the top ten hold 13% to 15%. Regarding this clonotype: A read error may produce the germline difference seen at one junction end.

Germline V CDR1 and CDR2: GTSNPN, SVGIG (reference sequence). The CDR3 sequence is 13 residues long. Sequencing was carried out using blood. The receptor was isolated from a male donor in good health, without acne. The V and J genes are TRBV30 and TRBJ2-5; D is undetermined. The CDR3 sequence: CAWSYAELETQHF. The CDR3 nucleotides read TGTGCCTGGAGTTATGCAGAATTAGAGACCCAGCACTTC. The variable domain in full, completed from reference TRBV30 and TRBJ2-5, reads SQTIHQWPATLVQPVGSPLSLECTVEGTSNPNLYWYRQAAGRGLQLLFYSVGIGQISSEVPQNLSASRPQDRQFILSSKKLLLSDSGFYLCAWSYAELETQHFGPGTRLLVL.